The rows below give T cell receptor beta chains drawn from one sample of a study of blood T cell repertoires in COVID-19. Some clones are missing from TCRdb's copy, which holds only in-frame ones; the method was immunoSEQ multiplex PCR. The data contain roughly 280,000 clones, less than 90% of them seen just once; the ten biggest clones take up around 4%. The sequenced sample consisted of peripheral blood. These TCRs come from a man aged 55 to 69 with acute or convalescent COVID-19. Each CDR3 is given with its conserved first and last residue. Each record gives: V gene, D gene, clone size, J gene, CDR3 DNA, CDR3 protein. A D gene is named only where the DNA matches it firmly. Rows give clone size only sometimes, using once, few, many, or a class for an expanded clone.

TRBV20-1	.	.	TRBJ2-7	TGCAGTGCTAGTCCCACTTCCTACGAGCAGTACTTC	CSASPTSYEQYF
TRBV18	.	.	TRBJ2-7	TGTGCCAGCTCTCCCCGAGAGGGAGATTACGAGCAGTACTTC	CASSPREGDYEQYF
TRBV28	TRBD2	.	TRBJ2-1	TGTGCCAGCAGTTTAGATCCAGCGGGAGTTACTTACAATGAGCAGTTCTTC	CASSLDPAGVTYNEQFF
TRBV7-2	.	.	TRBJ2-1	TGTGCCAGCAGCTTAGCCCGGGACTTTGCCTACAATGAGCAGTTCTTC	CASSLARDFAYNEQFF
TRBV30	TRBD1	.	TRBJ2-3	TGTGCCTCGGTACAGGGGGTGACAGATACGCAGTATTTT	CASVQGVTDTQYF
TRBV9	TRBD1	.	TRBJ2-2	TGTGCCAGCAGCGCCCGTGGGGACAGGGCTAACACCGGGGAGCTGTTTTTT	CASSARGDRANTGELFF
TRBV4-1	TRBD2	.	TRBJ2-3	TGCGCCAGCAGCCAAGTTGGAGGTAGCGGGGCCCGCACAGATACGCAGTATTTT	CASSQVGGSGARTDTQYF
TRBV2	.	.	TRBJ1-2	TGTGCCAGCAGTGAAGTGACAGGCGATGCCGGCTACACCTTC	CASSEVTGDAGYTF
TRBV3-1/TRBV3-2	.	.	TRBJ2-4	TGTGCCAGCAGTCGACCCCCCCTCGACAGTAAAAACATTCAGTACTTC	CASSRPPLDSKNIQYF
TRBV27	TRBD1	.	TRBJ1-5	TGTGCCAGCAGTAGACAGGGTGTGGACGGACAGCCCCAGCATTTT	CASSRQGVDGQPQHF
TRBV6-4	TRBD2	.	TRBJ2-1	TGTGCCAGCAGTGACCAGCGGGAGGGTGAGCAGTTCTTC	CASSDQREGEQFF
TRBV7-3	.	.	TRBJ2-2	TGTGCCAGCAGCTTAACGTCTCCCGACAGGCCCGAGAACACCGGGGAGCTGTTTTTT	CASSLTSPDRPENTGELFF
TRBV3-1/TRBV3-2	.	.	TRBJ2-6	TGTGCCAGCAGCCCGCTCCTACGGGGCTCTGGGGCCAACGTCCTGACTTTC	CASSPLLRGSGANVLTF
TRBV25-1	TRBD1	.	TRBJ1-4	TGTGCCAGCAGTGAATATGGGACAGGGGGAGAAAAACTGTTTTTT	CASSEYGTGGEKLFF
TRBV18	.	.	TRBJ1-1	TGTGCCAGCTCACCGACCACAGGGAGAGTGAACACTGAAGCTTTCTTT	CASSPTTGRVNTEAFF
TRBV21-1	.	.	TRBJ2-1	TGTGCCAGCAGCAAAATTCGACTAGCGGGATTTAATGAGCAGTTCTTC	CASSKIRLAGFNEQFF
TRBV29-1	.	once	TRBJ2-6	TGCAGCGTTCTCTCTGGGGCCAACGTCCTGACTTTC	CSVLSGANVLTF
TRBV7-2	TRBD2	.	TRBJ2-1	TGTGCCAGCAGCTTGACTAGCGGGAGGAATGAGCAGTTCTTC	CASSLTSGRNEQFF
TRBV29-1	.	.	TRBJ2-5	TGCAGCGTTGAAGGTCAGCGGATTAGTCAAGAGACCCAGTACTTC	CSVEGQRISQETQYF
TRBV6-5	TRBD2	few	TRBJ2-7	TGTGCCAGCACGGCTAGCGGCCCCTACGAGCAGTACTTC	CASTASGPYEQYF
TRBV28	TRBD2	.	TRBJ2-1	TGTGCCAGCAGTTTCCCTCTCCTAGCGGGAGCTGGGGGTGAGCAGTTCTTC	CASSFPLLAGAGGEQFF
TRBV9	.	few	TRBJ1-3	TGTGCCAACTTAGTCCGCTCCTCTGGAAACACCATATATTTT	CANLVRSSGNTIYF
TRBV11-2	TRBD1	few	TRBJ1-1	TGTGCCAGCAGCCCGAGGACAGGGTTGAACACTGAAGCTTTCTTT	CASSPRTGLNTEAFF
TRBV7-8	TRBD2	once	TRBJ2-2	TGTGCCAGCAGCGGACGACTAGCAGGCAACACCGGGGAGCTGTTTTTT	CASSGRLAGNTGELFF
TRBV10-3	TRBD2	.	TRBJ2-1	TGTGCCACCCGGGCGGGGGGTTTCAATGAGCAGTTCTTC	CATRAGGFNEQFF
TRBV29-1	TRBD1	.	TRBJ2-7	TGCAGCGTCGTTGACAGGGGAACCTACGAGCAGTACTTC	CSVVDRGTYEQYF
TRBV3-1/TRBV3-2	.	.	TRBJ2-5	TGTGCCAGCAGCCAAGCAGGAATCACCCAAGAGACCCAGTACTTC	CASSQAGITQETQYF
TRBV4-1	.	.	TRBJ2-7	TGCGCCAGCAGGGCTGTGGGGGGCTACGAGCAGTACTTC	CASRAVGGYEQYF
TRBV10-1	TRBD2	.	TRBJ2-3	TGCGCCAGCGTTGGCCCCATTCTAGCGGGAGATCTGTCGGTTAGGAATACGCAGTATTTT	CASVGPILAGDLSVRNTQYF
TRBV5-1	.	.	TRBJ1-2	TGCGCCAGCAGCTTTTGGCAGGGGAACTATGGCTACACCTTC	CASSFWQGNYGYTF
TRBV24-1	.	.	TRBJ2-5	TGTGCCACCAGTGATTTGCAGGTACGAATACAAGAGACCCAGTACTTC	CATSDLQVRIQETQYF
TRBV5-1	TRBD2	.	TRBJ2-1	TGCGCCAGCAGCCTGCTAGCGGGGGGTGGAAATGAGCAGTTCTTC	CASSLLAGGGNEQFF
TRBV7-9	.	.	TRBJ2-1	TGTGCCAGCGCCGCTACTTTGGATGAGCAGTTCTTC	CASAATLDEQFF
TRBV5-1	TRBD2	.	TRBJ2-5	TGCGCCAGCAGCTTGGAGACTAGCGGGGGGACCCAGTACTTC	CASSLETSGGTQYF
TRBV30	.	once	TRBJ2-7	TGTGCCTGGCGTCGGCGCGGGGGCTTCACCTACGAGCAGTACTTC	CAWRRRGGFTYEQYF
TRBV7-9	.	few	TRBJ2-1	TGTGCCAGCAGCTTAGGACAGTCACCTTACAATGAGCAGTTCTTC	CASSLGQSPYNEQFF
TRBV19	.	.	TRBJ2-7	TGTGCCAGTAGTATAACAGGGGAGGCCTACGAGCAGTACTTC	CASSITGEAYEQYF
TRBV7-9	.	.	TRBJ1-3	TGTGCCAGCGAGCGGAACTCTGGAAACACCATATATTTT	CASERNSGNTIYF
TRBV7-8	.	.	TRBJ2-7	TGTGCCAGCAGCTTAACGACAGGTTTCGTCTACGAGCAGTACTTC	CASSLTTGFVYEQYF
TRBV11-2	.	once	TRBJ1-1	TGTGCCAGCAGCCCACAGGTGAACACTGAAGCTTTCTTT	CASSPQVNTEAFF
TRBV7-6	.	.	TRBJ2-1	TGTGCCAGCAGCACCACTAGATACTCCTACAATGAGCAGTTCTTC	CASSTTRYSYNEQFF